Below, 5 T cell receptor beta chains from the same sample are listed, as sequenced in a study of tumor-infiltrating lymphocytes in primary liver carcinoma (dated 2017 in TCRdb). The sequencer listed for this sample is Illumina HiSeq 2500. TCRbeta-specific cDNA was reverse-transcribed from approximately 460 ng total RNA using a constant-region primer and ProtoScript II reverse transcriptase. The TCRbeta libraries were prepared through three rounds of nested multiplex PCR following a slightly modified ARM-PCR procedure. Each of the first two PCR rounds ran for nine to ten cycles and used multiplex TRBV1-TRBV30 forward primers together with a Cbeta reverse primer. TCRdb trimmed public reads at Q25 via fastp, called clones via MiXCR and kept in-frame beta chains. Here each entry gathers all rows of one CDR3 protein and keeps the most common genes and DNA. The sample data list approximately 45,000 distinct CDR3 sequences, and approximately 82% of these were observed just once. Together, the top ten hold 38% of the sample.

Without any cell sorting, total RNA and DNA were co-extracted from about 20-30 mg of bulk tissue using the AllPrep DNA/RNA mini kit. Sequenced sample: tumor-adjacent normal liver tissue. The receptors originated from a woman between 25 and 40 years old with primary liver carcinoma and hepatitis B virus infection.

This clonotype was detected a few times. The chain employs TRBV4-2 and TRBJ2-7; 8 positions agree with TRBD1. V lost 0 bases, J lost 7 bases, and 8 bases stayed unmatched. The CDR3 has 15 residues. CDR1 LGHNA and CDR2 YNFKEQ come from the germline V gene. The CDR3 DNA reads TGTGCCAGCAGCCAAGACTGGACAGGGCCTTATGAGCAGTACTTC. This gives the protein CASSQDWTGPYEQYF.

Points on this clonotype: A read error may produce the germline difference seen at one junction end. V and J are TRBV11-2 and TRBJ2-1; D is possibly TRBD2 (5 bases). The CDR3 contains 15 residues. Germline CDR1 reads SGHAT; CDR2 reads FQNNGV. The CDR3 bases are TGTGTCAGCGGCTTAATGAGGGCCTCCTACAATGAGCAGTTCTTC. This codes for CVSGLMRASYNEQFF.

V usage is TRBV12-3 or TRBV12-4 and J usage is TRBJ2-1, with D possibly being TRBD2 (5 bases). V was cut by 6 bases and J by 7 bases, with 16 bases left in between. The CDR3 is 14 amino acids. For the CDR3, the DNA is TGTGCCAGCAGCTTCGGAGGAACAGAGAATGAGCAGTTCTTC. Its protein product is CASSFGGTENEQFF.

For this clonotype: The CDR3 does not close with the conserved phenylalanine or tryptophan, likely indicating a read error. No DNA is shown, since the ends of the CDR3 on it are uncertain; the CDR3 is the one TCRdb lists. The chain links TRBV12-3 or TRBV12-4 to TRBJ2-3. The CDR3 region is 13 residues in length, termini included. This CDR3 is CASSYQYTDTQCV.

Turning to this clonotype: The CDR3 does not end in the conserved phenylalanine or tryptophan, so this is likely a read error. This sequence joins TRBV4-3 and TRBJ2-6, with TRBD2 as a possible D gene (5 bases). The CDR3 runs 19 residues. Germline V gene sequence: CDR1 LGHNA, CDR2 YSLEER. The CDR3: CASSQESREIGSGANVLTL. DNA for the CDR3: TGCGCAAGCAGCCAAGAGAGTAGGGAGATAGGCTCTGGTGCCAACGTACTGACTTTG.